What follows are 28 T cell receptor beta chains derived from one specimen sequenced in a study of T cell responses to AZD1222 COVID-19 vaccine. Measured with immunoSEQ multiplex PCR; TCRdb has only the in-frame clones, and not every one. The data show about 130,000 clones, about 92% seen once. This specimen was peripheral blood, taken on day 0 of AZD1222 vaccination. Every receptor here comes from an adult in good health.

In its sample, this clone was seen once. The gene calls are TRBV6-5 and TRBJ1-2; the D gene is possibly TRBD1 (6 bases). Trimming shortened V by 0 bases and J by 4 bases, and 15 bases separated the two germline ends. The CDR3 extends over 16 amino acids. Germline CDR1 reads MNHEY; CDR2 reads SVGAGI. The CDR3: CASSYSAGDKGYGYTF. CDR3 in DNA: TGTGCCAGCAGTTACTCGGCAGGGGATAAAGGCTATGGCTACACCTTC.

This clone showed up just once. The rearrangement links TRBV4-3 to TRBJ1-2, with D unclear. Germline loops: CDR1 LGHNA, CDR2 YSLEER. CDR3 length equals 14 residues. Trimming removed 0 bases at V and 3 bases at J, with 8 bases between. CDR3 sequence: CASSQDGRDYGYTF. CDR3 coding DNA: TGCGCCAGCAGCCAAGATGGACGGGACTATGGCTACACCTTC.

The J gene is TRBJ2-3, the V gene TRBV10-3; 9 bases map to TRBD1. Germline CDR1 reads ENHRY; CDR2 reads SYGVKD. The junction had 6 bases not matched to a gene; V was cut back by 10 bases and J by 4 bases. This CDR3 region has 13 residues. As DNA, the CDR3 is TGTGCCAGCCGGGACAGGGCCCCAGATACGCAGTATTTT. Its protein product is CASRDRAPDTQYF.

The gene calls are TRBV6-1 and TRBJ1-1; D not certain. Germline CDR1 is MNHNS and CDR2 is SASEGT. The CDR3 length is 14 residues. Trimming cost V 2 bases and J 11 bases, with 18 bases left between them. The CDR3 DNA reads as TGTGCCAGCAGTGAAATTAGGGTGCTAATTTGGGCTTTCTTT. Its translation is CASSEIRVLIWAFF.

This clone was recorded only once. V is TRBV7-8 and J is TRBJ1-2, with 9 bases aligning to TRBD1. This CDR3 is 15 amino acids long. Germline-derived CDR1 and CDR2 are SGHVS and FQNEAQ. The V and J ends lost 5 bases and 5 bases, in that order; junction bases with no gene match: 9. The CDR3 here is CASSQTQGAKYGYTF. The CDR3 DNA reads TGTGCCAGCAGCCAAACACAGGGGGCGAAATATGGCTACACCTTC.

The chain is built from TRBV6-5 and TRBJ1-5; no clear D gene. V was clipped by 7 bases and J by 0 bases, with 10 bases between them. This CDR3 has 14 amino acids. CDR1 MNHEY and CDR2 SVGAGI come from the germline V gene. The CDR3 loop is CASTRDNSNQPQHF. The CDR3 nucleotides are TGTGCCAGCACCCGGGATAATAGCAATCAGCCCCAGCATTTT.

The V gene is TRBV4-3, the J gene TRBJ2-1; 15 nucleotides line up with TRBD2. CDR3 length: 15 residues. Germline trimming cut 4 bases from V and 6 bases from J; bases unmatched to any gene: 1. Germline V gene lookup returns CDR1 LGHNA and CDR2 YSLEER. The CDR3 nucleotides are TGCGCCAGCAGCCGGACTAGCGGGGGGGCCAATGAGCAGTTCTTC. This codes for CASSRTSGGANEQFF.

J is TRBJ1-5 and V is TRBV21-1; the listed D gene, TRBD1, was not tested against the DNA. TRBV21-1 is an annotated pseudogene. This CDR3 region has 12 residues. The CDR3 DNA is TGTGCCAGCAGTCAGGGGGGTCAGCCCCAGCATTTT. Translated: CASSQGGQPQHF.

This clone has only a few counts. The V call is TRBV19, the J call TRBJ2-5, with a weak D call TRBD1 (6 bases). The V end was cut by 4 bases, the J end by 5 bases, with 20 bases between. The CDR3 has 16 amino acids. The germline V gene encodes CDR1 LNHDA and CDR2 SQIVND (reference sequence). CDR3 nucleotides: TGTGCCAGTAGTAGTCAGCAGGGGATGGGGCGGGAGACCCAGTACTTC. It is translated as CASSSQQGMGRETQYF.

The V call is TRBV7-3, the J call TRBJ1-6, with D uncertain. CDR1 and CDR2 from the germline V gene are SGHTA and FQGTGA. V was shortened by 5 bases and J by 9 bases, with 17 bases between the two germline ends. This CDR3 region has 15 residues. CDR3 protein: CASSGGEAWGSPLHF. The CDR3 DNA sequence: TGTGCCAGCAGCGGCGGGGAGGCCTGGGGTTCACCCCTCCACTTT.

The chain joins TRBV19 to TRBJ2-3; no reliable D call. The length of the CDR3 is 14 residues. Germline V gene sequence: CDR1 LNHDA, CDR2 SQIVND (reference sequence). V was trimmed by 5 bases and J by 4 bases, leaving 13 bases between them. The CDR3 sequence: CASSQWSASDTQYF. The CDR3, as DNA: TGTGCCAGTAGTCAGTGGAGTGCGTCAGATACGCAGTATTTT.

V is TRBV19 and J is TRBJ1-2; D not resolved. V lost 11 bases and J lost 3, with 13 bases in between. The CDR3 is made up of 12 amino acids. The V gene's germline CDR1 is LNHDA and CDR2 SQIVND (reference sequence). DNA of the CDR3: TGTGCCGGGGTGGACGGAGACTATGGCTACACCTTC. Amino acid sequence: CAGVDGDYGYTF.

The V and J genes are TRBV7-2 and TRBJ2-2, with D perhaps matching TRBD2 (6 bases). V was clipped by 1 base and J by 5 bases, with 11 bases between them. This CDR3 has 15 amino acids. Germline CDR1 is SGHTA and CDR2 is FQGNSA. CDR3 bases: TGTGCCAGCAGCTTAGGTTTGGAGGGGACCGGGGAGCTGTTTTTT. It yields the protein CASSLGLEGTGELFF.

The chain combines TRBV2 with TRBJ2-3; the match to TRBD2 covers 7 bases. Losses at the gene ends were 4 bases for V and 1 base for J; bases not matched to a gene: 5. The germline CDR1 and CDR2 sequences are SNHLY and FYNNEI. The CDR3 consists of 15 residues. As DNA, the CDR3 is TGTGCCAGCAGTGGCCCCACTAGCGGCACAGATACGCAGTATTTT. Translated, it gives CASSGPTSGTDTQYF.

The chain couples TRBV19 to TRBJ2-4; TRBD2 matches at 8 bases. Germline CDR1 reads LNHDA; CDR2 reads SQIVND (reference sequence). CDR3 size: 18 residues. The V and J ends lost 3 bases and 0 bases, in that order; junction bases with no gene match: 10. The CDR3 reads CASSMHTRGGLAKNIQYF. The CDR3 DNA reads TGTGCCAGTAGTATGCATACCCGCGGGGGGTTAGCCAAAAACATTCAGTACTTC.

The V call is TRBV5-1, the J call TRBJ2-5; 10 nucleotides align to TRBD1. With 0 bases clipped from V and 5 bases from J, the junction kept 4 bases outside the gene matches. Germline CDR1 and CDR2: SGHRS and YFSETQ. The CDR3 has 15 residues. This CDR3 is CASSLGDRGSETQYF. The CDR3 nucleotides read TGCGCCAGCAGCTTGGGGGACAGGGGATCGGAGACCCAGTACTTC.

This rearrangement joins TRBV6-5 to TRBJ1-6; 10 bases match TRBD1. The CDR3 consists of 13 residues. From germline, CDR1 is MNHEY and CDR2 SVGAGI. V lost 9 bases, J lost 10 bases, and 6 bases stayed unmatched. In DNA form, the CDR3 reads TGTGCCAGTACGACAGGGGGCGTATCACCCCTCCACTTT. It translates to CASTTGGVSPLHF.

The chain has TRBV6-5 and TRBJ2-7, with D possibly being TRBD1 (5 bases). CDR3 length equals 13 residues. Trimming cost V 8 bases and J 1 base, with 12 bases left between them. The germline V gene encodes CDR1 MNHEY and CDR2 SVGAGI. The chain's CDR3 is CASGAKSSYEQYF. The CDR3 DNA sequence: TGTGCCAGCGGGGCGAAGTCATCCTACGAGCAGTACTTC.

The count of this clone is one. The rearrangement joins TRBV18 to TRBJ2-1; no clear D gene. CDR3 length: 13 amino acids. In germline, CDR1 is KGHSH, CDR2 LQKENI. V was pared by 4 bases and J by 4 bases, with 8 bases between. The CDR3 coding sequence is TGTGCCAGCTCACTCGGGCGGTACAATGAGCAGTTCTTC. It translates to CASSLGRYNEQFF.

This clone showed up just once. The CDR3 DNA reads as TGTGCCACCTGGGGGTATCCAGGGTACACTGAAGCTTTCTTT. This codes for CATWGYPGYTEAFF. The rearrangement uses TRBV6-5 and TRBJ1-1, with D possibly matching TRBD1 (5 bases). V was clipped by 10 bases and J by 3 bases, with 18 bases between them. The germline V gene encodes CDR1 MNHEY and CDR2 SVGAGI. The CDR3 runs to 14 residues.

The V call is TRBV6-1, the J call TRBJ1-2; D is unclear. CDR1 MNHNS and CDR2 SASEGT come from the germline V gene. CDR3 length equals 16 residues. V was clipped by 0 bases and J by 4 bases, with 15 bases between them. The DNA of the CDR3 is TGTGCCAGCAGTGAAGCTGACACCATCTCTCCCTATGGCTACACCTTC. Protein sequence: CASSEADTISPYGYTF.

This sequence joins TRBV6-5 and TRBJ2-1; no definite D call. This CDR3 comprises 13 residues. Trimming left V 5 bases short and J 8 bases short, with 13 bases between. Germline V CDR1 and CDR2: MNHEY, SVGAGI. The CDR3 region has the DNA TGTGCCAGCAGTCTGGTCGAGCAGTATGAGCAGTTCTTC. Its protein product is CASSLVEQYEQFF.

The chain carries TRBV5-6 and TRBJ1-2; D unclear. The CDR3 is 15 amino acids. Trimming took 5 bases from V and 6 from J, leaving 20 bases between them. Germline V CDR1 and CDR2: SGHDT, YYEEEE. The CDR3 is CASRLKSVGVDGYTF. The CDR3, as DNA: TGTGCCAGCAGATTAAAAAGCGTGGGCGTGGATGGCTACACCTTC.

V gene TRBV3-1 (or the pseudogene TRBV3-2) combines with J gene TRBJ1-6, with D hard to call. Trimming stripped 1 base from V and 10 bases from J, with 11 bases between. The CDR3 loop spans 14 amino acids. The germline gives CDR1 LGHDT, CDR2 YNNKEL (reference sequence). The CDR3 sequence: CASSQGPTQSPLHF. CDR3 nucleotide sequence: TGTGCCAGCAGCCAAGGCCCCACGCAGTCACCCCTCCACTTT.

This chain joins TRBV6-1 and TRBJ1-2; no clear D. Germline CDR1 reads MNHNS; CDR2 reads SASEGT. The CDR3 is 14 residues long. Trimming pared 2 bases from V and 4 bases from J, leaving 11 bases between. The CDR3, as DNA: TGTGCCAGCAGTGAATTCGACTATAGCTATGGCTACACCTTC. It is translated as CASSEFDYSYGYTF.

The rearrangement joins TRBV4-3 to TRBJ1-2; 8 bases map to TRBD1. CDR3 size: 15 residues. CDR1 is LGHNA and CDR2 is YSLEER in the germline V gene. Losses at the gene ends were 2 bases for V and 4 bases for J; bases not matched to a gene: 6. The CDR3 region has the DNA TGCGCCAGCAGCCAAAGACAGGGGTCGAGCTATGGCTACACCTTC. Translating gives CASSQRQGSSYGYTF.

This chain links TRBV18 with TRBJ2-3; a possible D gene is TRBD2 (5 bases). CDR1 KGHSH and CDR2 LQKENI come from the germline V gene. The CDR3 loop spans 15 amino acids. The germline V and J ends were trimmed by 3 bases and 2 bases, with 12 bases remaining between them. CDR3 protein: CASSPLTRTTDTQYF. The CDR3 DNA reads TGTGCCAGCTCACCCCTTACTAGGACCACAGATACGCAGTATTTT.

This clone was seen more than once but under ten times. The rearrangement uses TRBV7-3 and TRBJ2-3; D may correspond to TRBD1 or TRBD2 (6 bases each). Per germline, CDR1 SGHTA and CDR2 FQGTGA. V was pared by 5 bases and J by 1 base, with 13 bases between. This CDR3 has 15 amino acids. CDR3 loop: CASSAAGHGTDTQYF. Written as DNA, the CDR3 is TGTGCCAGCAGCGCCGCGGGACACGGCACAGATACGCAGTATTTT.